This T cell receptor beta chain was captured in a study of blood T cell repertoires in COVID-19. The table came from immunoSEQ multiplex PCR; TCRdb's copy has only in-frame clones and leaves some out. The top ten hold roughly 1.5% of the sample, which has 250,000 to 350,000 clones, around 84% seen once. From germline, CDR1 is LNHDA and CDR2 SQIVND (reference sequence). V was trimmed by 5 bases and J by 7 bases, leaving 12 bases between them. The CDR3 runs 14 residues. The sequencing input was peripheral blood. The V and J genes are TRBV19 and TRBJ2-6; D may be TRBD2 (5 bases). The receptor was isolated from a human donor with COVID-19, enrolled during active disease. The donor label of this sample is uncertain. This CDR3 is CASSVQTGANVLTF. The CDR3 DNA reads as TGTGCCAGTAGTGTACAGACGGGAGCCAACGTCCTGACTTTC.